This TCR beta chain was recovered during a study of blood T cells in healthy people across ages. About 10 milliliters of peripheral blood were drawn from each donor into EDTA-treated tubes. Comment on this clonotype: What it binds is unknown.

Through a sample-barcoded 5' primer and a J-beta primer mix, a second PCR was run for roughly 6 to 11 cycles. Every individual sample yielded 2.5 million or more paired-end reads (each containing CDR3). In TCRdb, the 5' RACE reads were re-called with MiXCR into one record per CDR3 protein. Altogether about 640,000 distinct CDR3 sequences are present, about 54% being singletons, with the ten largest covering 30% to 40%. CDR3 length: 16 residues. Germline values: CDR1 DFQATT, CDR2 SNEGSKA (reference sequence). Trimming cost V 6 bases and J 4 bases, with 22 bases left between them. Study-level points and caveats: Across the age range, TCR beta diversity per million T cells fell in a roughly linear way.

Material for sequencing was blood. The rearrangement joins TRBV20-1 to TRBJ2-1; maybe TRBD2 (6 bases). This receptor was identified in a man aged 55 to 69 in good health. The CDR3 DNA reads TGCAGTGCCAAGTGGGGAGGAGGGGCACTATACAATGAGCAGTTCTTC. Its protein product is CSAKWGGGALYNEQFF.